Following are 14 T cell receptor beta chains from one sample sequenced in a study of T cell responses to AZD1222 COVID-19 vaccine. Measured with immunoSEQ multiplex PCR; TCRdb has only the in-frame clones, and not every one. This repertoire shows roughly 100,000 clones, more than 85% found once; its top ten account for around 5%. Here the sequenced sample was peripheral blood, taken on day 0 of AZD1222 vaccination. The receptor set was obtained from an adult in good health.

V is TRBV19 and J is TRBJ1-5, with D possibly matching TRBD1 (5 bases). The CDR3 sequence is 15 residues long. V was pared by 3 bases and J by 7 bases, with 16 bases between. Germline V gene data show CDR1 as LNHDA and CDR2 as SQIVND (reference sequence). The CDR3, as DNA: TGTGCCAGTAGTATGCCTGAGGGGACGCGCCAGCCCCAGCATTTT. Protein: CASSMPEGTRQPQHF.

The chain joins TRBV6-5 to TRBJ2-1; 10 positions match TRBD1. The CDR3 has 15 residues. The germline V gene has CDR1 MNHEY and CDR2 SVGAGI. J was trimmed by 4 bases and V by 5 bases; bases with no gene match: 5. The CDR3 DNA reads TGTGCCAGCAGTCGTGGGACAGGGGATTACAATGAGCAGTTCTTC. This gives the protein CASSRGTGDYNEQFF.

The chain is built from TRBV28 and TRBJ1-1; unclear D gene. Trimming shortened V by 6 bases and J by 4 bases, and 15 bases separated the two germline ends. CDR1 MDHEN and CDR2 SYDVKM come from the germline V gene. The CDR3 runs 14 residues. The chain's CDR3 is CASSPRVTGTEAFF. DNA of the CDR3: TGTGCCAGCAGCCCACGGGTGACGGGCACTGAAGCTTTCTTT.

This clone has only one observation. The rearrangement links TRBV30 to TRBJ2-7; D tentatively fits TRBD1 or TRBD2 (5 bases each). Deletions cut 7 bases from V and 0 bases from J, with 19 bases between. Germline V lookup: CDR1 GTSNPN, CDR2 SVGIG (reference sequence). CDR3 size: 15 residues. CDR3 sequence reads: CAFQLGAVNSYEQYF. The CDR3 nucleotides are TGTGCCTTTCAACTAGGGGCGGTGAACTCCTACGAGCAGTACTTC. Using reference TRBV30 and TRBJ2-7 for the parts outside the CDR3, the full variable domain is SQTIHQWPATLVQPVGSPLSLECTVEGTSNPNLYWYRQAAGRGLQLLFYSVGIGQISSEVPQNLSASRPQDRQFILSSKKLLLSDSGFYLCAFQLGAVNSYEQYFGPGTRLTVT.

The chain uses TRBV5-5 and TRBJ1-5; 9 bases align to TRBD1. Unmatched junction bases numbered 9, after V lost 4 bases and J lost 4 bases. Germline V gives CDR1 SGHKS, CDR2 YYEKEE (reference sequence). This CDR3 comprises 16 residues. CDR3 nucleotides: TGTGCCAGCAGCCCGGTTGGAGGGACAGGGAATCAGCCCCAGCATTTT. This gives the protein CASSPVGGTGNQPQHF. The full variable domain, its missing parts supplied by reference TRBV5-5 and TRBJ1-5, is DAGVTQSPTHLIKTRGQQVTLRCSPISGHKSVSWYQQVLGQGPQFIFQYYEKEERGRGNFPDRFSARQFPNYSSELNVNALLLGDSALYLCASSPVGGTGNQPQHFGDGTRLSIL.

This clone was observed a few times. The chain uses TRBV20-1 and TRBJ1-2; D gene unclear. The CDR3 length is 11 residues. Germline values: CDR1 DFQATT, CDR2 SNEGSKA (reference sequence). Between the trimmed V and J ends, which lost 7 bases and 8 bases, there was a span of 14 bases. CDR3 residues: CSGGNVEGYTF. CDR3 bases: TGCAGTGGAGGGAACGTTGAGGGCTACACCTTC.

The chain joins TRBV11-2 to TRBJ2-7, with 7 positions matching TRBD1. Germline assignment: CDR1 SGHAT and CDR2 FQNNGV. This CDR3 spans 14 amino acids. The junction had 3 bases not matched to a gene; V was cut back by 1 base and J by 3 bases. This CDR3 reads CASSLGPGGYEQYF. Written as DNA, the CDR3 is TGTGCCAGCAGCTTAGGTCCAGGGGGCTACGAGCAGTACTTC.

The CDR3 reads CASSPARGSGNTIYF. CDR3 nucleotide sequence: TGTGCCAGCAGCCCCGCCCGGGGGTCCGGAAACACCATATATTTT. The V gene is TRBV7-3, the J gene TRBJ1-3, with a tentative D call TRBD1 (5 bases). V was shortened by 5 bases and J by 4 bases, with 15 bases between the two germline ends. The germline V gene encodes CDR1 SGHTA and CDR2 FQGTGA. The CDR3 totals 15 residues. Variable domain in full (rest from reference TRBV7-3 and TRBJ1-3): GAGVSQTPSNKVTEKGKYVELRCDPISGHTALYWYRQSLGQGPEFLIYFQGTGAADDSGLPNDRFFAVRPEGSVSTLKIQRTERGDSAVYLCASSPARGSGNTIYFGEGSWLTVV.

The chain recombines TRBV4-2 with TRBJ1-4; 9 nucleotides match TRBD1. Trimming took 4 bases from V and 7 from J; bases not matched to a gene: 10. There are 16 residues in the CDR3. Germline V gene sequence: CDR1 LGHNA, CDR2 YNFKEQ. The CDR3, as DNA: TGTGCCAGCAGCCGAATCGGACCGGGACAGGGTGAAAAACTGTTTTTT. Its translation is CASSRIGPGQGEKLFF.

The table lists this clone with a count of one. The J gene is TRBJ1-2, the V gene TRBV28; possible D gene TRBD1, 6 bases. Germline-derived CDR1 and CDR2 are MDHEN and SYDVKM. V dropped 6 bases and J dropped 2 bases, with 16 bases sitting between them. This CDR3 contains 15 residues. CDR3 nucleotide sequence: TGTGCCAGCAGCATAATCCGGGGGGCCAACTATGGCTACACCTTC. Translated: CASSIIRGANYGYTF.

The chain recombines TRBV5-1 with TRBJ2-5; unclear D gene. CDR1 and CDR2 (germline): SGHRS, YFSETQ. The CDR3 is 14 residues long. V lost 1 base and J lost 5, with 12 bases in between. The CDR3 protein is CASSLPQNWETQYF. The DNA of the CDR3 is TGCGCCAGCAGCTTGCCGCAGAATTGGGAGACCCAGTACTTC.

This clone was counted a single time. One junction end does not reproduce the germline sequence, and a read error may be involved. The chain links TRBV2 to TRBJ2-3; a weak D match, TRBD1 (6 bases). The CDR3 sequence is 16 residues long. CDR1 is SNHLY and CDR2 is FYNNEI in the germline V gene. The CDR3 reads CASREGQSRLTDTQYF. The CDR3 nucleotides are TGTGCCAGCAGGGAAGGACAGAGCCGACTCACAGATACGCAGTATTTT. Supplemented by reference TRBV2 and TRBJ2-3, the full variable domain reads EPEVTQTPSHQVTQMGQEVILRCVPISNHLYFYWYRQILGQKVEFLVSFYNNEISEKSEIFDDQFSVERPDGSNFTLKIRSTKLEDSAMYFCASREGQSRLTDTQYFGPGTRLTVL.

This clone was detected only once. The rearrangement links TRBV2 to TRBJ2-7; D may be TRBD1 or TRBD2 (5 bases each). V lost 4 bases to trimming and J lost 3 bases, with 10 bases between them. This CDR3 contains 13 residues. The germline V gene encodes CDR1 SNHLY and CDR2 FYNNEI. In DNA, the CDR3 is TGTGCCAGCAGTGTCGACAGCGGCTACGAGCAGTACTTC. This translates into CASSVDSGYEQYF.

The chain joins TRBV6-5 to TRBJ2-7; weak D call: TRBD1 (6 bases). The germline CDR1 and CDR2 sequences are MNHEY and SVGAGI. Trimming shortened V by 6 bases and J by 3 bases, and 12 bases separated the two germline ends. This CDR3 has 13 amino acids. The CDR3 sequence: CASRRTDGYEQYF. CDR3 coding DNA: TGTGCCAGCAGACGGACAGATGGCTACGAGCAGTACTTC.